The entry that follows covers one TCR beta chain sequence. Profiled with immunoSEQ multiplex PCR; TCRdb holds only in-frame clones, not every one. The table has some 80,000 clones, roughly four fifths seen once. The record originates from a study of technical replicates of blood from several donors. V lost 3 bases, J lost 16 bases, and 13 bases lay in between. This CDR3 has 12 amino acids. CDR1 and CDR2 from the germline V gene are SGHTA and FQGNSA. The clonotype originates from a human donor in good health. Some clones in this sample may be carry-over from other donors' samples. What was sequenced was PBMCs. The chain is built from TRBV7-2 and TRBJ1-6, with a tentative D call TRBD1 (5 bases). The CDR3 DNA is TGTGCCAGCAGCTTCCCCGGGGGGGAACTCCACTTT. Protein: CASSFPGGELHF. Full variable domain (outside the CDR3, taken from reference TRBV7-2 and TRBJ1-6): GAGVSQSPSNKVTEKGKDVELRCDPISGHTALYWYRQSLGQGLEFLIYFQGNSAPDKSGLPSDRFSAERTGGSVSTLTIQRTQQEDSAVYLCASSFPGGELHFGNGTRLTVT.